The rows below give T cell receptor beta chains drawn from one sample of a study of blood T cell dynamics during melanoma immunotherapy. Libraries were prepared by immunoSEQ multiplex PCR; TCRdb keeps only in-frame clonotypes and omits some of them. The sample lists tens of thousands of clones, nearly 90% seen once, with roughly 1.2% in the top ten. The material was blood, obtained from a patient treated with checkpoint blockade. The receptors here all came from a human donor with melanoma. The CDR3 runs from the conserved cysteine through the conserved F or W. Fields, in order: J gene, clone size, D gene, V gene, CDR3 protein, CDR3 DNA. The D gene is left open where the match is weak. Size values are once, few and many counts, or a class for expanded clones, and some rows have none.

j_call: TRBJ2-5; clone_size: once; d_call: NA; v_call: TRBV15; cdr3_aa: CATSRDPGGETQYF; cdr3_nt: TGTGCCACCAGCAGAGATCCCGGGGGTGAGACCCAGTACTTC
j_call: TRBJ2-1; clone_size: NA; d_call: TRBD2; v_call: TRBV30; cdr3_aa: CAWSGQTSGSFYEQFF; cdr3_nt: TGTGCCTGGAGTGGGCAAACTAGCGGGAGCTTCTATGAGCAGTTCTTC
j_call: TRBJ2-7; clone_size: NA; d_call: TRBD1; v_call: TRBV7-8; cdr3_aa: CASGRGTGKEWEQYF; cdr3_nt: TGTGCCAGCGGGCGGGGGACAGGGAAGGAGTGGGAGCAGTACTTC
j_call: TRBJ2-5; clone_size: NA; d_call: NA; v_call: TRBV15; cdr3_aa: CATSTSPTSQETQYF; cdr3_nt: TGTGCCACCAGCACGAGCCCGACTTCTCAAGAGACCCAGTACTTC
j_call: TRBJ1-5; clone_size: few; d_call: TRBD1; v_call: TRBV19; cdr3_aa: CASSIGRGPYQPQHF; cdr3_nt: TGTGCCAGTAGTATAGGGAGGGGGCCATATCAGCCCCAGCATTTT
j_call: TRBJ1-2; clone_size: NA; d_call: TRBD1; v_call: TRBV19; cdr3_aa: CASSAQGGTGYTF; cdr3_nt: TGTGCCAGTAGTGCCCAGGGGGGGACTGGCTACACCTTC
j_call: TRBJ2-1; clone_size: NA; d_call: NA; v_call: TRBV14; cdr3_aa: CASSQELLDYITYNEQFF; cdr3_nt: TGTGCCAGCAGCCAAGAATTGTTGGACTACATAACCTACAATGAGCAGTTCTTC
j_call: TRBJ1-3; clone_size: few; d_call: NA; v_call: TRBV19; cdr3_aa: CASSSPDWRNTIYF; cdr3_nt: TGTGCCAGTAGTAGTCCAGATTGGAGAAACACCATATATTTT
j_call: TRBJ2-7; clone_size: NA; d_call: NA; v_call: TRBV14; cdr3_aa: CASSPLLGDSYEQYF; cdr3_nt: TGTGCCAGCAGCCCCCTCCTAGGGGACTCCTACGAGCAGTACTTC
j_call: TRBJ2-2; clone_size: NA; d_call: NA; v_call: TRBV5-8; cdr3_aa: CASGRVGTGELFF; cdr3_nt: TGTGCCAGCGGAAGGGTGGGGACCGGGGAGCTGTTTTTT
j_call: TRBJ1-1; clone_size: NA; d_call: NA; v_call: TRBV6-5; cdr3_aa: CASSRGDRMNTEAFF; cdr3_nt: TGTGCCAGCAGTCGTGGAGACAGGATGAACACTGAAGCTTTCTTT
j_call: TRBJ2-2; clone_size: NA; d_call: NA; v_call: TRBV19; cdr3_aa: CAVEGVGELFF; cdr3_nt: TGTGCCGTAGAGGGGGTCGGGGAGCTGTTTTTT
j_call: TRBJ1-5; clone_size: few; d_call: TRBD1; v_call: TRBV5-4; cdr3_aa: CASSTGQGQPQHF; cdr3_nt: TGTGCCAGCAGCACAGGACAGGGTCAGCCCCAGCATTTT
j_call: TRBJ1-5; clone_size: NA; d_call: TRBD1; v_call: TRBV19; cdr3_aa: CASRRPGQTVGQPQHF; cdr3_nt: TGTGCCAGTAGGAGACCGGGACAGACGGTTGGCCAGCCCCAGCATTTT
j_call: TRBJ1-2; clone_size: NA; d_call: NA; v_call: TRBV7-8; cdr3_aa: CASSSTWDYGYTF; cdr3_nt: TGTGCCAGCAGCTCTACCTGGGACTATGGCTACACCTTC
j_call: TRBJ1-2; clone_size: NA; d_call: NA; v_call: TRBV5-1; cdr3_aa: CASSLLLNYGYTF; cdr3_nt: TGCGCCAGCAGCTTGTTACTTAACTATGGCTACACCTTC
j_call: TRBJ2-1; clone_size: NA; d_call: NA; v_call: TRBV11-2; cdr3_aa: CASSLVGREEQFF; cdr3_nt: TGTGCCAGCAGCTTAGTAGGGCGGGAAGAGCAGTTCTTC
j_call: TRBJ2-2; clone_size: NA; d_call: NA; v_call: TRBV6-5; cdr3_aa: CASRGGNTGELFF; cdr3_nt: TGTGCCAGCAGGGGGGGGAACACCGGGGAGCTGTTTTTT
j_call: TRBJ2-6; clone_size: once; d_call: NA; v_call: TRBV4-1; cdr3_aa: CASSQEASQSAGANVLTF; cdr3_nt: TGCGCCAGCAGCCAAGAGGCGTCCCAGTCGGCCGGGGCCAACGTCCTGACTTTC
j_call: TRBJ1-5; clone_size: NA; d_call: NA; v_call: TRBV30; cdr3_aa: CAWSEGLSNQPQHF; cdr3_nt: TGTGCCTGGAGTGAGGGCCTTAGCAATCAGCCCCAGCATTTT
j_call: TRBJ1-4; clone_size: NA; d_call: NA; v_call: TRBV18; cdr3_aa: CASSPGGEKLFF; cdr3_nt: TGTGCCAGCTCACCAGGTGGGGAAAAACTGTTTTTT
j_call: TRBJ2-6; clone_size: NA; d_call: NA; v_call: TRBV6-1; cdr3_aa: CASKVLDGANVLTF; cdr3_nt: TGTGCCAGCAAAGTGTTGGATGGGGCCAACGTCCTGACTTTC
j_call: TRBJ1-1; clone_size: NA; d_call: NA; v_call: TRBV30; cdr3_aa: CAWSVLGRTLMNTEAFF; cdr3_nt: TGTGCCTGGAGTGTACTCGGTCGGACCCTTATGAACACTGAAGCTTTCTTT
j_call: TRBJ2-7; clone_size: NA; d_call: NA; v_call: TRBV7-9; cdr3_aa: CASSLVVGGAGEPYEQYF; cdr3_nt: TGTGCCAGCAGCTTAGTAGTGGGGGGTGCAGGGGAGCCCTACGAGCAGTACTTC
j_call: TRBJ1-2; clone_size: NA; d_call: NA; v_call: TRBV19; cdr3_aa: CASSIGLGASPYGYTF; cdr3_nt: TGTGCCAGTAGTATAGGCTTGGGCGCTTCCCCTTATGGCTACACCTTC
j_call: TRBJ1-4; clone_size: NA; d_call: TRBD1; v_call: TRBV11-3; cdr3_aa: CASSPDRARGEKLFF; cdr3_nt: TGTGCCAGCAGCCCGGACAGGGCGAGGGGCGAAAAACTGTTTTTT
j_call: TRBJ2-7; clone_size: NA; d_call: NA; v_call: TRBV5-1; cdr3_aa: CASSRVPYEQYF; cdr3_nt: TGCGCCAGCAGTCGGGTCCCCTACGAGCAGTACTTC
j_call: TRBJ1-2; clone_size: NA; d_call: NA; v_call: TRBV6-6; cdr3_aa: CASSPTGDYGYTF; cdr3_nt: TGTGCCAGCAGCCCGACAGGAGACTATGGCTACACCTTC
j_call: TRBJ2-7; clone_size: NA; d_call: NA; v_call: TRBV30; cdr3_aa: CAWRVGGVSKQYF; cdr3_nt: TGTGCCTGGAGAGTGGGGGGCGTTTCGAAGCAGTACTTC
j_call: TRBJ2-7; clone_size: NA; d_call: NA; v_call: TRBV9; cdr3_aa: CASSVVPSVEQYF; cdr3_nt: TGTGCCAGCAGCGTAGTGCCATCCGTCGAGCAGTACTTC
j_call: TRBJ2-7; clone_size: NA; d_call: NA; v_call: TRBV10-3; cdr3_aa: CAISESQLPGYEQYF; cdr3_nt: TGTGCCATCAGTGAGTCTCAGCTCCCGGGCTACGAGCAGTACTTC
j_call: TRBJ2-7; clone_size: NA; d_call: NA; v_call: TRBV2; cdr3_aa: CASSYDAEQYF; cdr3_nt: TGTGCCAGCAGCTATGATGCCGAGCAGTACTTC
j_call: TRBJ1-1; clone_size: NA; d_call: NA; v_call: TRBV19; cdr3_aa: CASSISRDTEAFF; cdr3_nt: TGTGCCAGTAGTATAAGTCGGGACACTGAAGCTTTCTTT
j_call: TRBJ1-3; clone_size: NA; d_call: NA; v_call: TRBV7-6; cdr3_aa: CASSSSRGPSGNTIYF; cdr3_nt: TGTGCCAGCAGCTCGAGCAGGGGCCCCTCTGGAAACACCATATATTTT
j_call: TRBJ2-1; clone_size: once; d_call: TRBD1; v_call: TRBV2; cdr3_aa: CASRDRGSGYNEQFF; cdr3_nt: TGTGCCAGCAGAGACAGGGGGTCCGGCTACAATGAGCAGTTCTTC
j_call: TRBJ2-2; clone_size: NA; d_call: TRBD1; v_call: TRBV7-2; cdr3_aa: CASSLRTGIPGELFF; cdr3_nt: TGTGCCAGCAGCCTGCGGACAGGCATCCCCGGGGAGCTGTTTTTT
j_call: TRBJ1-1; clone_size: NA; d_call: NA; v_call: TRBV27; cdr3_aa: CASSFSGPWNTEAFF; cdr3_nt: TGTGCCAGCAGTTTTTCCGGTCCCTGGAACACTGAAGCTTTCTTT
j_call: TRBJ2-1; clone_size: once; d_call: NA; v_call: TRBV19; cdr3_aa: CASKGDSAYNEQFF; cdr3_nt: TGTGCCAGTAAGGGGGATAGTGCCTACAATGAGCAGTTCTTC
j_call: TRBJ2-7; clone_size: NA; d_call: NA; v_call: TRBV5-3; cdr3_aa: CARSPECGGGGSYEQYF; cdr3_nt: TGTGCCAGAAGCCCGGAATGTGGGGGCGGGGGCTCCTACGAGCAGTACTTC
j_call: TRBJ1-1; clone_size: NA; d_call: NA; v_call: TRBV21-1; cdr3_aa: CASTPLDYRTGAGPRALNTEAFF; cdr3_nt: TGTGCCAGCACACCACTAGATTATCGAACAGGCGCCGGGCCGAGGGCCTTGAACACTGAAGCTTTCTTT
j_call: TRBJ1-6; clone_size: NA; d_call: NA; v_call: TRBV14; cdr3_aa: CASSQVRGGDKNSPLHF; cdr3_nt: TGTGCCAGCAGCCAAGTAAGGGGGGGGGACAAAAATTCACCCCTCCACTTT
j_call: TRBJ2-1; clone_size: NA; d_call: TRBD2; v_call: TRBV29-1; cdr3_aa: CSVDLAGGQVEQFF; cdr3_nt: TGCAGCGTCGACCTAGCGGGGGGGCAGGTTGAGCAGTTCTTC
j_call: TRBJ1-1; clone_size: NA; d_call: TRBD1; v_call: TRBV5-8; cdr3_aa: CASSLEAGGRNTEAFF; cdr3_nt: TGTGCCAGCAGCTTGGAGGCAGGGGGACGGAACACTGAAGCTTTCTTT
j_call: TRBJ2-7; clone_size: few; d_call: NA; v_call: TRBV2; cdr3_aa: CASSEWVSGAYEQYF; cdr3_nt: TGTGCCAGCAGTGAATGGGTTAGCGGAGCCTACGAGCAGTACTTC
j_call: TRBJ2-7; clone_size: NA; d_call: NA; v_call: TRBV30; cdr3_aa: CAWSVFPGPSASEQYF; cdr3_nt: TGTGCCTGGAGTGTGTTCCCGGGACCTTCCGCCTCCGAGCAGTACTTC
j_call: TRBJ1-3; clone_size: NA; d_call: NA; v_call: TRBV5-6; cdr3_aa: CASSPSKVLISGNTIYF; cdr3_nt: TGTGCCAGCAGCCCATCAAAGGTCCTAATCTCTGGAAACACCATATATTTT
j_call: TRBJ1-5; clone_size: few; d_call: NA; v_call: TRBV2; cdr3_aa: CASSGSNQPQHF; cdr3_nt: TGTGCCAGCAGTGGAAGCAATCAGCCCCAGCATTTT
j_call: TRBJ1-2; clone_size: NA; d_call: NA; v_call: TRBV30; cdr3_aa: CAWMLRENYGYTF; cdr3_nt: TGTGCCTGGATGCTGAGGGAGAACTATGGCTACACCTTC
j_call: TRBJ2-2; clone_size: NA; d_call: TRBD2; v_call: TRBV11-3; cdr3_aa: CASSVGSGGAGDTGELFF; cdr3_nt: TGTGCCAGCAGCGTGGGTAGCGGGGGGGCCGGGGACACCGGGGAGCTGTTTTTT
j_call: TRBJ2-2; clone_size: NA; d_call: TRBD2; v_call: TRBV19; cdr3_aa: CASSLRGLAGVGTGELFF; cdr3_nt: TGTGCCAGTAGTCTCCGAGGACTAGCGGGAGTCGGCACCGGGGAGCTGTTTTTT
j_call: TRBJ1-1; clone_size: once; d_call: NA; v_call: TRBV27; cdr3_aa: CASSLRPSTEAFF; cdr3_nt: TGTGCCAGCAGTTTGCGGCCTTCCACTGAAGCTTTCTTT